The entry below gives a single TCR beta chain sequence along with its context. This sample was taken from a study of technical replicates of blood from a few donors. V lost 4 bases, J lost 8 bases, and 10 bases stayed unmatched. Germline values: CDR1 SGHNT, CDR2 YENEEA. CDR3 length equals 16 residues. Sequenced by immunoSEQ multiplex PCR; TCRdb stores in-frame clones only, minus some. The table includes some 50,000 clones, 94% detected once. The source of this sequence is a human donor in good health. The genes are TRBV11-3 and TRBJ2-1; 11 bases match TRBD2. Sample: T cells isolated from PBMCs. The CDR3 loop is CASSSSGTSGVDEQFF. In DNA form, the CDR3 reads TGTGCCAGCAGCTCCTCCGGGACTAGCGGAGTCGATGAGCAGTTCTTC.